Following are 3 T cell receptor beta chains from one sample sequenced in a study of shared clonotypes between healthy human individuals. CD45RO-negative cells were positively selected for CCR7, leaving out terminally differentiated effector memory CD45RA+ cells. The repertoire was sequenced with immunoSEQ multiplex PCR; TCRdb's copy has only in-frame clones and lacks some. Of under 700,000 clones listed, around 96% are singletons. Sequenced input: naive CD8+ T cells sorted from blood. The receptors originated from a woman aged 25 to 39 in good health.

This rearrangement joins TRBV7-9 to TRBJ1-3; D is ambiguous. This CDR3 has 17 amino acids. Germline V gene lookup returns CDR1 SEHNR and CDR2 FQNEAQ (reference sequence). V gave up 4 bases and J gave up 0 bases, with 16 bases separating them. CDR3 sequence: CASSSEPARYSGNTIYF. As DNA, the CDR3 is TGTGCCAGCAGCTCCGAACCCGCGAGATACTCTGGAAACACCATATATTTT.

This clone was counted once. The gene calls are TRBV5-4 and TRBJ2-3, with 7 bases matching TRBD2. This CDR3 has 13 amino acids. The germline CDR1 and CDR2 sequences are SGHNT and YYREEE (reference sequence). V dropped 10 bases and J dropped 4; count of bases not matched to a gene: 9. DNA for the CDR3: TGTGCCGCGTGGGGAGGGATTTCAGATACGCAGTATTTT. The encoded protein is CAAWGGISDTQYF.

As regards this clone: Since no conserved phenylalanine or tryptophan closes the CDR3, a read error is the likely cause. The chain couples TRBV5-1 to TRBJ1-1, with D tentatively TRBD1 (6 bases). Germline CDR1 SGHRS, CDR2 YFSETQ. V gave up 5 bases and J gave up 1 base, with 12 bases separating them. The CDR3 runs to 14 residues. In DNA, the CDR3 is TGCGCCAGCAGTTCAACAGGGACGAACACTGAAGCTTTCCTT. Translated, it gives CASSSTGTNTEAFL.